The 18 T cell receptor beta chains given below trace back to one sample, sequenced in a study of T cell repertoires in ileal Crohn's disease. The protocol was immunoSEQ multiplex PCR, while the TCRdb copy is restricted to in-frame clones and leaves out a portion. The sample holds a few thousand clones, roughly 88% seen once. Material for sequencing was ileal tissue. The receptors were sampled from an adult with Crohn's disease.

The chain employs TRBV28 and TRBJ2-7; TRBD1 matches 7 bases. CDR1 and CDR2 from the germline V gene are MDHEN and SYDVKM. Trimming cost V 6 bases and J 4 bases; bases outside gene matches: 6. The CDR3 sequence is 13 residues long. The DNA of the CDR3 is TGTGCCAGCAGGACAGGGTCCCTTTACGAGCAGTACTTC. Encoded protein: CASRTGSLYEQYF.

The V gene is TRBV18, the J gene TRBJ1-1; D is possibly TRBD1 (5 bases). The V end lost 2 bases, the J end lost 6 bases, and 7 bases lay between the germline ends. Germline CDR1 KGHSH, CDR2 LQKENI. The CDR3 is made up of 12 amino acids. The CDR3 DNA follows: TGTGCCAGCTCACCAGCACAGGCTGAAGCTTTCTTT. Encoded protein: CASSPAQAEAFF.

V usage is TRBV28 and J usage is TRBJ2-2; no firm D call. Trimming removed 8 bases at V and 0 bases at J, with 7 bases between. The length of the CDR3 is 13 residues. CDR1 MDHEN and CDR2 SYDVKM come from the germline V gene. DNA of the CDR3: TGTGCCAGCTTCTGGGCGAACACCGGGGAGCTGTTTTTT. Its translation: CASFWANTGELFF.

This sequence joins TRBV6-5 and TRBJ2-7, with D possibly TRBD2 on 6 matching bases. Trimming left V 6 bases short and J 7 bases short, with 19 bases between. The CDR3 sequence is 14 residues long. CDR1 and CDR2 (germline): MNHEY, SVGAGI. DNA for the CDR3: TGTGCCAGCAGCCGCGCCCGGGCGGGATCGGAGCAGTACTTC. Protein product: CASSRARAGSEQYF.

The CDR3 nucleotides are TGTGCCAGCAGTTTATGGAGGACCCACAATGAGCAGTTCTTC. This codes for CASSLWRTHNEQFF. The chain recombines TRBV28 with TRBJ2-1; no clear D. The CDR3 is 14 amino acids. V was clipped by 0 bases and J by 5 bases, with 8 bases between them. The germline V gene has CDR1 MDHEN and CDR2 SYDVKM.

In DNA form, the CDR3 reads TGTGCCAGCCGGGACAGGGAGAACACCGGGGAGCTGTTTTTT. Protein product: CASRDRENTGELFF. The chain uses TRBV2 and TRBJ2-2, with 9 bases that match TRBD1. The junction had 2 bases not matched to a gene; V was cut back by 8 bases and J by 1 base. Germline V CDR1 and CDR2: SNHLY, FYNNEI. CDR3 size: 14 residues.

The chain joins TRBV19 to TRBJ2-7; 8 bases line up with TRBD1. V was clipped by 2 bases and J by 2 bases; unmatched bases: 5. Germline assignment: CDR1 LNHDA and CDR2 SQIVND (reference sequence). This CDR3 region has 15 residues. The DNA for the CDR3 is TGTGCCAGTAGTATATCGACAGGGGTTACCTACGAGCAGTACTTC. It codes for CASSISTGVTYEQYF.

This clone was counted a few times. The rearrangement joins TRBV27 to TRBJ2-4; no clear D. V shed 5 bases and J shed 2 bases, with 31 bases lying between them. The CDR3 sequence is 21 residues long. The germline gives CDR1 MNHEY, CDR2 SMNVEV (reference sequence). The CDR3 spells CASSLTDGSLAPDGTKNIQYF. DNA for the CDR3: TGTGCCAGCAGTCTAACCGATGGCAGTTTAGCCCCGGATGGGACCAAAAACATTCAGTACTTC.

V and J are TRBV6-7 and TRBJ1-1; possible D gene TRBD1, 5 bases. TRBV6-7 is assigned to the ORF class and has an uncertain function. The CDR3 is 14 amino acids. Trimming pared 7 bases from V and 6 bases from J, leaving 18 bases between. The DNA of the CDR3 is TGTGCCAGCATCCGGGACGCGGGAGGCGCTGAAGCTTTCTTT. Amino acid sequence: CASIRDAGGAEAFF.

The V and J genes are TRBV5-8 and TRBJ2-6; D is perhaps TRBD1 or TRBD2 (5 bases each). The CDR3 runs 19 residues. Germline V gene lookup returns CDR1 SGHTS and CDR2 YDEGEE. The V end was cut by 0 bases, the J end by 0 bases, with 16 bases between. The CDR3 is CASSLGGTDSPSGANVLTF. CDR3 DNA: TGTGCCAGCAGCTTGGGGGGCACGGACTCTCCCTCTGGGGCCAACGTCCTGACTTTC. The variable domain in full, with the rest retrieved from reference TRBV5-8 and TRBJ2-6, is EAGVTQSPTHLIKTRGQQATLRCSPISGHTSVYWYQQALGLGLQFLLWYDEGEERNRGNFPPRFSGRQFPNYSSELNVNALELEDSALYLCASSLGGTDSPSGANVLTFGAGSRLTVL.

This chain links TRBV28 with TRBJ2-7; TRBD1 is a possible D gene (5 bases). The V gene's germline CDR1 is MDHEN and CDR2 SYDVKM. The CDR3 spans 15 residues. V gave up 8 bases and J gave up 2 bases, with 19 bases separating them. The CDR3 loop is CASLLRQGYAYEQYF. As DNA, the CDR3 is TGTGCCAGCCTTCTGAGGCAGGGATACGCCTACGAGCAGTACTTC.

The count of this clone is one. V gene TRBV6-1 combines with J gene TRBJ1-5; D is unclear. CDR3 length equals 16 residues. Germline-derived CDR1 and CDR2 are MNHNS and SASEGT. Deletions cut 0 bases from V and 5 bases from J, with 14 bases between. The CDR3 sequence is CASSEALAPTDQPQHF. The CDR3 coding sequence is TGTGCCAGCAGTGAAGCGTTGGCGCCGACGGATCAGCCCCAGCATTTT.

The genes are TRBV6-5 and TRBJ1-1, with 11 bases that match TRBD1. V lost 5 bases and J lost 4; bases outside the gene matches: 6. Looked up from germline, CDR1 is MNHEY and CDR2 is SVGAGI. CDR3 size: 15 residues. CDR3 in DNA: TGTGCCAGCAGTCCCTATGGACAGGGGGCCACTGAAGCTTTCTTT. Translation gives CASSPYGQGATEAFF.

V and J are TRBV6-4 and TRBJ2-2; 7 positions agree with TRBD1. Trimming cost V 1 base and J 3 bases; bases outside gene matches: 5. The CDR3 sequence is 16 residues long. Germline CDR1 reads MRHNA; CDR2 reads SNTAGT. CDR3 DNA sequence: TGTGCCAGCAGTGACTTGCGACAGGGAGACACCGGGGAGCTGTTTTTT. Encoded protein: CASSDLRQGDTGELFF.

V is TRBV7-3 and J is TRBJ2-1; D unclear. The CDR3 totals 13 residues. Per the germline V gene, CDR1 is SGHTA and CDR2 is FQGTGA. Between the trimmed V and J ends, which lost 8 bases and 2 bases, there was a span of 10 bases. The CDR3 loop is CASGRTTYNEQFF. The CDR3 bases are TGTGCCAGCGGGCGTACGACCTACAATGAGCAGTTCTTC. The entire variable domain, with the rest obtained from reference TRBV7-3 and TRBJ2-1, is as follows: GAGVSQTPSNKVTEKGKYVELRCDPISGHTALYWYRQSLGQGPEFLIYFQGTGAADDSGLPNDRFFAVRPEGSVSTLKIQRTERGDSAVYLCASGRTTYNEQFFGPGTRLTVL.

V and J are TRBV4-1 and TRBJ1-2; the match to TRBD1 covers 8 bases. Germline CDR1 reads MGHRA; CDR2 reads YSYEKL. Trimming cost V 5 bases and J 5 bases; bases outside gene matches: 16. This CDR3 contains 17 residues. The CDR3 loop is CASSFRDTGGGGYGYTF. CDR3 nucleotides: TGCGCCAGCAGCTTCAGAGATACAGGGGGGGGAGGGTATGGCTACACCTTC.

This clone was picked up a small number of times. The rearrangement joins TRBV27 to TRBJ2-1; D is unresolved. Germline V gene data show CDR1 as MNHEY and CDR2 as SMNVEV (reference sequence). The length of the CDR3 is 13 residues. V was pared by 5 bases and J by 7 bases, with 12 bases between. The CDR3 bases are TGTGCCAGCAGTCGACTTGCACCGAATGAGCAGTTCTTC. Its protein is CASSRLAPNEQFF.

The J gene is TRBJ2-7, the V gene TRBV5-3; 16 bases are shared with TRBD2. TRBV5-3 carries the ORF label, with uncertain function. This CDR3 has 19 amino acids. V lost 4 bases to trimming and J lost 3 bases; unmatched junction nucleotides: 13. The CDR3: CARSPLPGTSGRAGYEQYF. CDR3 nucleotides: TGTGCCAGAAGCCCCCTCCCCGGGACTAGCGGGAGGGCGGGCTACGAGCAGTACTTC.